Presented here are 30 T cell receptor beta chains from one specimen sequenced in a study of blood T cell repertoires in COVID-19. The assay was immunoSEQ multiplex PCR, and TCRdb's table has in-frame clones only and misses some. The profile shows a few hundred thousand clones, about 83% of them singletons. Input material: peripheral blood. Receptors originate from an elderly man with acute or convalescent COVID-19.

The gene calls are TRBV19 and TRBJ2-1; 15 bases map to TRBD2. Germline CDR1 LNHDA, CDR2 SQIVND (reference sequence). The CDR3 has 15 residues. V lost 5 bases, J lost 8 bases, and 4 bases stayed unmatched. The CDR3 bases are TGTGCCAGTAGTGGACTAGCGGGAGGGGGGGATGAGCAGTTCTTC. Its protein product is CASSGLAGGGDEQFF.

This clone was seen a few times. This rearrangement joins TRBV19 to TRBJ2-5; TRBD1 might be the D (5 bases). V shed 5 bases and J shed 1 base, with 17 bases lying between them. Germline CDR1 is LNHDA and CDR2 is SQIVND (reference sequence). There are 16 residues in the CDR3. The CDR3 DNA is TGTGCCAGTAGTGTCATGGCAGGGCGGCCCCAAGAGACCCAGTACTTC. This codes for CASSVMAGRPQETQYF.

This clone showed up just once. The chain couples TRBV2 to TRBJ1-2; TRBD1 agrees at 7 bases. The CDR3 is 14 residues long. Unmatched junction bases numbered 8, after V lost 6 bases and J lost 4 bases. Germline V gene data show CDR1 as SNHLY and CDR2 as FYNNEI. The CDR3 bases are TGTGCCAGCAGGAAGACAGGGTTCGGCTATGGCTACACCTTC. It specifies CASRKTGFGYGYTF.

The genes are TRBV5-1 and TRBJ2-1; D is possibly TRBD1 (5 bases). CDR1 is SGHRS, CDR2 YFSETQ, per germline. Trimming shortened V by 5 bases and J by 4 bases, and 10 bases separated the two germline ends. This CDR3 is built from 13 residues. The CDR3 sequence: CASRGRDYNEQFF. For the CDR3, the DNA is TGCGCCAGCAGAGGCAGGGATTACAATGAGCAGTTCTTC.

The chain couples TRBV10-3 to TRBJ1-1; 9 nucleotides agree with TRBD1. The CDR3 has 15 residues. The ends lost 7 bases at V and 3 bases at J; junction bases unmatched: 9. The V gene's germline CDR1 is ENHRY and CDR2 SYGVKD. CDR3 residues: CAIKRTGVSDTEAFF. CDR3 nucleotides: TGTGCCATCAAAAGGACAGGGGTGTCGGACACTGAAGCTTTCTTT.

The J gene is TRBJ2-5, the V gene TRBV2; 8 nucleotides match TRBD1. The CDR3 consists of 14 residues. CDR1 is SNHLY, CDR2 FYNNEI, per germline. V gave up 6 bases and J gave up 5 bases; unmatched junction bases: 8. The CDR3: CASSGDRSLETQYF. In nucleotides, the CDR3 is TGTGCCAGCAGCGGGGACAGGAGCTTGGAGACCCAGTACTTC.

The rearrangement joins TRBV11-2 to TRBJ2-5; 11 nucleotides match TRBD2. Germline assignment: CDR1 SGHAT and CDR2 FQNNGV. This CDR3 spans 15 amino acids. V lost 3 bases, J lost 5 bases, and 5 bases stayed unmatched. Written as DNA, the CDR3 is TGTGCCAGCAGCTTCTCGACTAGCGGGGCTGAGACCCAGTACTTC. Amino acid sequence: CASSFSTSGAETQYF.

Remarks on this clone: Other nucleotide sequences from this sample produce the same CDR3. The CDR3 DNA is TGTGCCAGCAGCCGGGGACAGGGAAACTATGGCTACACCTTC. It yields the protein CASSRGQGNYGYTF. The chain carries TRBV6-5 and TRBJ1-2; 9 nucleotides agree with TRBD1. The CDR3 is made up of 14 amino acids. The V and J ends lost 6 bases and 2 bases, in that order; junction bases with no gene match: 4. Germline assignment: CDR1 MNHEY and CDR2 SVGAGI.

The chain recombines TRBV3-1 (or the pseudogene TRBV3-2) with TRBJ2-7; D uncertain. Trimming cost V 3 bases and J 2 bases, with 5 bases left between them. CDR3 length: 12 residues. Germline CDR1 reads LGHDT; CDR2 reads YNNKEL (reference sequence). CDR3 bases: TGTGCCAGCAGCCATCTAGCCTACGAGCAGTACTTC. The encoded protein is CASSHLAYEQYF.

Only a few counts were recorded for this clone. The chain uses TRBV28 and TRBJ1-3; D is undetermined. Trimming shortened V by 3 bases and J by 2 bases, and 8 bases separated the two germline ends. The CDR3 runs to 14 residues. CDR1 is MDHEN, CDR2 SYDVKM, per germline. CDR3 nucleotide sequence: TGTGCCAGCAGTTTCTATCCCACTGGAAACACCATATATTTT. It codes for CASSFYPTGNTIYF.

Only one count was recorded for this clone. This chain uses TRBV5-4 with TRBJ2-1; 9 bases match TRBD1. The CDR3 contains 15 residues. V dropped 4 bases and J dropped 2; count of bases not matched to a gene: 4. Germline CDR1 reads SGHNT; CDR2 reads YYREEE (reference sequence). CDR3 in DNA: TGTGCCAGCAGCGGGGACAGGGCCGCCTACAATGAGCAGTTCTTC. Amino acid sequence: CASSGDRAAYNEQFF.

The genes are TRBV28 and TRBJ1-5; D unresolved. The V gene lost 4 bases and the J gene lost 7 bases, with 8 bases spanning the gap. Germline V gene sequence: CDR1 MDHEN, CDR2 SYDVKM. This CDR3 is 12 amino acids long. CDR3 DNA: TGTGCCAGCAGTTCCCCCCAACAGCCCCAGCATTTT. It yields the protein CASSSPQQPQHF.

CDR3 nucleotides: TGTGCCAGCAGCGCCGCTCGGCCGGGGGTCAATGAGCAGTTCTTC. Translation gives CASSAARPGVNEQFF. The chain employs TRBV11-3 and TRBJ2-1; a possible D gene is TRBD2 (6 bases). CDR3 size: 15 residues. Germline lookup yields CDR1 SGHNT and CDR2 YENEEA. V was clipped by 5 bases and J by 6 bases, with 17 bases between them.

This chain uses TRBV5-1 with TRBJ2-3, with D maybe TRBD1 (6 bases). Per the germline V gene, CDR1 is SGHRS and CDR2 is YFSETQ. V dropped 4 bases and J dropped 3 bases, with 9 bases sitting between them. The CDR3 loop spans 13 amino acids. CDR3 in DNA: TGCGCCAGCAGCAGTGGGACAACAGATACGCAGTATTTT. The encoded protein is CASSSGTTDTQYF.

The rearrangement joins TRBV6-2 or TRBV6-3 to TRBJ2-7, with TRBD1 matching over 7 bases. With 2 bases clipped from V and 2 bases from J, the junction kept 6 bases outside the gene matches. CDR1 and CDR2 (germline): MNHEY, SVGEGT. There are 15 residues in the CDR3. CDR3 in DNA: TGTGCCAGCAGTTACGGGGGACAGACTACCTACGAGCAGTACTTC. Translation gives CASSYGGQTTYEQYF.

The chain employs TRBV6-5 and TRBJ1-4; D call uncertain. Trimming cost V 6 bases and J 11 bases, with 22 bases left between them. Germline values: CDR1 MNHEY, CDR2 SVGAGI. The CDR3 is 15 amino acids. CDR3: CASRPWGDQAWKLFF. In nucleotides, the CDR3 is TGTGCCAGCAGACCTTGGGGAGATCAAGCGTGGAAACTGTTTTTT.

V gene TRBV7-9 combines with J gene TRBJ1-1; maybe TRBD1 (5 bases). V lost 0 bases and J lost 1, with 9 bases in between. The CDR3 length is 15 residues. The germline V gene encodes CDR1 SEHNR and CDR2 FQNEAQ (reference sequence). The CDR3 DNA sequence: TGTGCCAGCAGCTTAGCGCTTAGGGGGAACACTGAAGCTTTCTTT. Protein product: CASSLALRGNTEAFF.

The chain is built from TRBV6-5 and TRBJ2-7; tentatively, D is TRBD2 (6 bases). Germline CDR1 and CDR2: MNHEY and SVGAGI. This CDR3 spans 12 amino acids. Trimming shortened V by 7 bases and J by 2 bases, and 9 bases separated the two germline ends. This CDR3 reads CASKGGAYEQYF. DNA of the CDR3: TGTGCCAGCAAAGGCGGGGCCTACGAGCAGTACTTC.

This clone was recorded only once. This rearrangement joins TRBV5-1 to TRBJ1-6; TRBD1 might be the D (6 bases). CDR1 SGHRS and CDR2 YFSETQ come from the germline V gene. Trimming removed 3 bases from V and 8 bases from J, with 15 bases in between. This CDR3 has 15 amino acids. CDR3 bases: TGCGCCAGCAGCTGGGGGGGCAGAGGGGATTCACCCCTCCACTTT. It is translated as CASSWGGRGDSPLHF.

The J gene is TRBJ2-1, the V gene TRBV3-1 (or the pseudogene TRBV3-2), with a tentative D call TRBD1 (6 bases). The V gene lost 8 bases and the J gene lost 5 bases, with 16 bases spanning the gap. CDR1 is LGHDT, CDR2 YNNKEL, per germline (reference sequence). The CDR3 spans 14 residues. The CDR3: CASQRQGSDNEQFF. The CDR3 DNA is TGTGCCAGCCAAAGGCAGGGGTCGGACAATGAGCAGTTCTTC.

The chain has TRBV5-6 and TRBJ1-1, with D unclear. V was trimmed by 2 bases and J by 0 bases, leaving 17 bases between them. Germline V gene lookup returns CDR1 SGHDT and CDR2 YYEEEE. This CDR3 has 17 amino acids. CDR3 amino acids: CASSFPEARSLNTEAFF. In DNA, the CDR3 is TGTGCCAGCAGCTTTCCTGAAGCCCGTTCGTTGAACACTGAAGCTTTCTTT.

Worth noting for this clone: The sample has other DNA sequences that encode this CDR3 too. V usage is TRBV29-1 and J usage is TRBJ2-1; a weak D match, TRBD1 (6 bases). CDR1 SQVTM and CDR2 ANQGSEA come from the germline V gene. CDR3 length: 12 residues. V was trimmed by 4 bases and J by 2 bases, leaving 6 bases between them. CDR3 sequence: CSVGDTYNEQFF. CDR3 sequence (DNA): TGCAGCGTTGGGGACACCTACAATGAGCAGTTCTTC.

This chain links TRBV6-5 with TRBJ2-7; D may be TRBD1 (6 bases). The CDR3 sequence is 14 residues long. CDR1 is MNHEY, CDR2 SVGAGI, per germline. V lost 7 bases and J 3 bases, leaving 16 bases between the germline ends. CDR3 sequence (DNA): TGTGCCAGCAAAACCACAGGGTTGGACTACGAGCAGTACTTC. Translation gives CASKTTGLDYEQYF.

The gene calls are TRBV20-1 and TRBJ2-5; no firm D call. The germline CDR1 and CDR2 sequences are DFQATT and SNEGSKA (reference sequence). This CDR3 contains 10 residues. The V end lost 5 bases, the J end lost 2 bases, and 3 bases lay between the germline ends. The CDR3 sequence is CSALQETQYF. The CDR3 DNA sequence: TGCAGTGCTCTTCAAGAGACCCAGTACTTC.

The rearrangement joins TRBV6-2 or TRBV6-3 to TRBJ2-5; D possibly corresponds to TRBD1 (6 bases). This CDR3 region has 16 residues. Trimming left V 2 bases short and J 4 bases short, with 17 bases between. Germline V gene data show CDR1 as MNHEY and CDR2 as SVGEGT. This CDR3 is CASSYRAGEVGETQYF. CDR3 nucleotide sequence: TGTGCCAGCAGTTACCGGGCAGGGGAAGTAGGAGAGACCCAGTACTTC.

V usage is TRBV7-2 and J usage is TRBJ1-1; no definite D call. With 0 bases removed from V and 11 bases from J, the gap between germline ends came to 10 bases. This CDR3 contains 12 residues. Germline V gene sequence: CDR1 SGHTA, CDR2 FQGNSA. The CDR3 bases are TGTGCCAGCAGCTTAGCCGGGTATAGGGCTTTCTTT. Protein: CASSLAGYRAFF.

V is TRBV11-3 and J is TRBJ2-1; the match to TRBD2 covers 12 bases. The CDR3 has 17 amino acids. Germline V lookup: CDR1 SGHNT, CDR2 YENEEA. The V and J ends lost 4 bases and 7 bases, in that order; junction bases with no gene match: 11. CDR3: CASSSPSGGVSGNEQFF. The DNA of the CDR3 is TGTGCCAGCAGCTCACCTAGCGGGGGGGTTAGTGGGAATGAGCAGTTCTTC.

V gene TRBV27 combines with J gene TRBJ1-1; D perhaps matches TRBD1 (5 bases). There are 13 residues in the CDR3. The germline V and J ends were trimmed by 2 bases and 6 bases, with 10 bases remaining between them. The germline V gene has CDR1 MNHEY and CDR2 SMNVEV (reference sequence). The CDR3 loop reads CASSLESGSEAFF. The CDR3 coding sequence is TGTGCCAGCAGTTTAGAATCAGGGTCTGAAGCTTTCTTT.

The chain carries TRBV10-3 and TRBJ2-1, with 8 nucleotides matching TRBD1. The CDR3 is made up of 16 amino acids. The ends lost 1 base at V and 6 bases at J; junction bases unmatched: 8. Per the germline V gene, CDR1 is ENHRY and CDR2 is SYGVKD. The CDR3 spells CAISELGGQGANEQFF. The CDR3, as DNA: TGTGCCATCAGTGAGTTGGGTGGGCAGGGGGCCAATGAGCAGTTCTTC.

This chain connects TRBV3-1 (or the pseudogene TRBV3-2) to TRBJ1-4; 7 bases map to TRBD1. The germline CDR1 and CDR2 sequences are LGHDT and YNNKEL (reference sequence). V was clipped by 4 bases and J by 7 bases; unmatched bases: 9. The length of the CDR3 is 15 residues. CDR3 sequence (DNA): TGTGCCAGCAGCCTGCAGGGGGTTTTATCTGAAAAACTGTTTTTT. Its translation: CASSLQGVLSEKLFF.